The clone carrying this T cell receptor (beta chain) came up once. Trimming pared 1 base from V and 0 bases from J, leaving 17 bases between. The CDR3 contains 18 residues. Per the germline V gene, CDR1 is SGHRS and CDR2 is YFSETQ. The sample is drawn from a study of T-cell memory formation after mild COVID-19. TCRdb reprocessed the 5' RACE reads with MiXCR, giving one entry per CDR3 protein. The data hold about 340,000 distinct CDR3 sequences, with less than 25% observed a single time. The source is a man between 18 and 29 years old who had mild COVID-19 (a few samples of this study predate the infection). Cell type and time point are not known. Sequenced: PBMCs or a T cell subset sorted from them (not recorded which). V is TRBV5-1 and J is TRBJ1-5; D not resolved. The CDR3 region is CASSLILTADPSNQPQHF. The CDR3 DNA sequence: TGCGCCAGCAGCTTGATCCTCACAGCCGACCCTAGCAATCAGCCCCAGCATTTT. Together with reference TRBV5-1 and TRBJ1-5, the CDR3 gives the full variable domain: KAGVTQTPRYLIKTRGQQVTLSCSPISGHRSVSWYQQTPGQGLQFLFEYFSETQRNKGNFPGRFSGRQFSNSRSEMNVSTLELGDSALYLCASSLILTADPSNQPQHFGDGTRLSIL.